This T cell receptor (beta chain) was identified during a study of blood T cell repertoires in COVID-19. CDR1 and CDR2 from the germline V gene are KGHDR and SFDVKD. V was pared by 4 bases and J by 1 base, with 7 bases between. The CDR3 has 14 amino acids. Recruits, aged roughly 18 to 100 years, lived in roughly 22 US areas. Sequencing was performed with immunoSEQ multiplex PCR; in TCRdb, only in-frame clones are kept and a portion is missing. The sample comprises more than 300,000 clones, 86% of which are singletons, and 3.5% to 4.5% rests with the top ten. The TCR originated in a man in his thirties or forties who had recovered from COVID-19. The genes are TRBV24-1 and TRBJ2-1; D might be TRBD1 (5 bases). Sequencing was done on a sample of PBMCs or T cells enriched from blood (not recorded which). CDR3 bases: TGTGCCACCAGTGAACCAGGGTCCTACAATGAGCAGTTCTTC. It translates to CATSEPGSYNEQFF.